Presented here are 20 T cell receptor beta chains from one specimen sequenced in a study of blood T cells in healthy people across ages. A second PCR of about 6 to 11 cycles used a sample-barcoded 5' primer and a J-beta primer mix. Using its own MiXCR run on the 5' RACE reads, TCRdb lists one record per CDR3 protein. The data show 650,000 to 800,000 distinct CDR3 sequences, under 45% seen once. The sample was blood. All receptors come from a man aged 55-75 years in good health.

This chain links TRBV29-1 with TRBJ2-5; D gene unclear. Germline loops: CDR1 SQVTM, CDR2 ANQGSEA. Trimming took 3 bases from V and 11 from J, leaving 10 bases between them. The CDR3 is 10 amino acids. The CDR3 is CSVDSNEQYF. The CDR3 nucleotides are TGCAGCGTTGATTCCAATGAGCAGTACTTC.

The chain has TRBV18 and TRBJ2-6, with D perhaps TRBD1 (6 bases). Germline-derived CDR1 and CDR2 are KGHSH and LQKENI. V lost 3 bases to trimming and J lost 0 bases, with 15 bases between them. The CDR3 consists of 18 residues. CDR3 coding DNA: TGTGCCAGCTCACCCAGGGGTCTACCTAGCTCTGGGGCCAACGTCCTGACTTTC. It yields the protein CASSPRGLPSSGANVLTF. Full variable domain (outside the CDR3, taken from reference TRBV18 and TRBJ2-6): NAGVMQNPRHLVRRRGQEARLRCSPMKGHSHVYWYRQLPEEGLKFMVYLQKENIIDESGMPKERFSAEFPKEGPSILRIQQVVRGDSAAYFCASSPRGLPSSGANVLTFGAGSRLTVL.

CDR3 DNA sequence: TGCGCCAGCAGCCAAGATGGTTCAGGAGACAACGTCCTGACTTTC. Translated: CASSQDGSGDNVLTF. The gene calls are TRBV4-3 and TRBJ2-6; no clear D. Germline CDR1 and CDR2: LGHNA and YSLEER. Trimming removed 0 bases from V and 9 bases from J, with 12 bases in between. This CDR3 region has 15 residues.

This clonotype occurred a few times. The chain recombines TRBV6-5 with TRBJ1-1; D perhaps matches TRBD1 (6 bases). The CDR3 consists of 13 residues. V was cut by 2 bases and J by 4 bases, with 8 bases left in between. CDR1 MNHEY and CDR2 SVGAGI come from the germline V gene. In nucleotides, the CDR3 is TGTGCCAGCAGTTACGGAGGGGGCACTGAAGCTTTCTTT. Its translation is CASSYGGGTEAFF.

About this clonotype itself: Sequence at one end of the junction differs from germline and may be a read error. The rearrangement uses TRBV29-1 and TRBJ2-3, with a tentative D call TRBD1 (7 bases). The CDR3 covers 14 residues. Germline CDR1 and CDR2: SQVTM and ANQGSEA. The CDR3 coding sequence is TGCAGCGTCGAGGGTCAGGGGGGCACAGGTACGCAGTATTTT. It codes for CSVEGQGGTGTQYF.

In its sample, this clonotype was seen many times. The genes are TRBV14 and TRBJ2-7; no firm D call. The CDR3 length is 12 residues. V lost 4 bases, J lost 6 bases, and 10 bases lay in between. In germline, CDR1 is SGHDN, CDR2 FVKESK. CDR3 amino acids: CASSRVPTEQYF. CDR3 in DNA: TGTGCCAGCAGCCGGGTTCCGACCGAGCAGTACTTC.

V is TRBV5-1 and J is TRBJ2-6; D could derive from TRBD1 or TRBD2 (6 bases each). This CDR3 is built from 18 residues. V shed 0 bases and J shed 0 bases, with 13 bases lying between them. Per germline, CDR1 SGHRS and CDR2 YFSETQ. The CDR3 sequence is CASSLAPGAYSGANVLTF. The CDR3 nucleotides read TGCGCCAGCAGCTTGGCCCCGGGGGCCTACTCTGGGGCCAACGTCCTGACTTTC. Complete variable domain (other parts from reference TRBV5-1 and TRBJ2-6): KAGVTQTPRYLIKTRGQQVTLSCSPISGHRSVSWYQQTPGQGLQFLFEYFSETQRNKGNFPGRFSGRQFSNSRSEMNVSTLELGDSALYLCASSLAPGAYSGANVLTFGAGSRLTVL.

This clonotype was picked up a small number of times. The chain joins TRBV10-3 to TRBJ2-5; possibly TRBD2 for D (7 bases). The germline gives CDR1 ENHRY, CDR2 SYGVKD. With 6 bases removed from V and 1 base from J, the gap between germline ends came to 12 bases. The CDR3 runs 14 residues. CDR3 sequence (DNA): TGTGCCATCAGGGGGGGGGCCCGCCAAGAGACCCAGTACTTC. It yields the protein CAIRGGARQETQYF.

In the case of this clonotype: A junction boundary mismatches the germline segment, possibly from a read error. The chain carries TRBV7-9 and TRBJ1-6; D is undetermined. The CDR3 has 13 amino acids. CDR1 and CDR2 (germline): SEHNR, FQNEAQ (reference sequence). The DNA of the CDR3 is TGTGCCAGCAACTTAAGGTTCGATTCACCCCTCCACTTT. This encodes CASNLRFDSPLHF.

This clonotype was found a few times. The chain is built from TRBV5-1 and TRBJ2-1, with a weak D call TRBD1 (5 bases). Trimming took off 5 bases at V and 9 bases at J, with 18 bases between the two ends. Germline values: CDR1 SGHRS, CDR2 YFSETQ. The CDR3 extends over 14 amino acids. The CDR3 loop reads CASRNRGQVSEQFF. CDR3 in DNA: TGCGCCAGCAGAAATAGGGGCCAAGTCAGTGAGCAGTTCTTC.

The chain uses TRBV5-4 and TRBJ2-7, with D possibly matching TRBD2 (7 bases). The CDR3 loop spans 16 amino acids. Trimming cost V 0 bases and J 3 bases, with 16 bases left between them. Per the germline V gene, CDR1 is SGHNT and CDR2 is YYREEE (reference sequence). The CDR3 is CASSLGGGWGLYEQYF. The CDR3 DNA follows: TGTGCCAGCAGCTTGGGCGGGGGCTGGGGCCTCTACGAGCAGTACTTC.

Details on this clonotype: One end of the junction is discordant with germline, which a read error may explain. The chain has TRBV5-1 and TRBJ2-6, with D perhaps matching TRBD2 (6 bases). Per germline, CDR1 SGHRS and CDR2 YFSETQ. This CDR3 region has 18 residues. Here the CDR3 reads CASSLALIWDSGANALTF. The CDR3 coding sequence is TGCGCCAGCAGCTTGGCTCTAATTTGGGACTCTGGGGCCAACGCCCTGACTTTC.

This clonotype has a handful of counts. The CDR3 DNA follows: TGTGCCAGCAGTGGACAGGGTGGGTATTTGCCCCAGCATTTT. Its translation is CASSGQGGYLPQHF. The chain carries TRBV6-1 and TRBJ1-5, with 7 nucleotides matching TRBD1. From germline, CDR1 is MNHNS and CDR2 SASEGT. This CDR3 contains 14 residues. V was pared by 4 bases and J by 9 bases, with 9 bases of the junction left unmatched.

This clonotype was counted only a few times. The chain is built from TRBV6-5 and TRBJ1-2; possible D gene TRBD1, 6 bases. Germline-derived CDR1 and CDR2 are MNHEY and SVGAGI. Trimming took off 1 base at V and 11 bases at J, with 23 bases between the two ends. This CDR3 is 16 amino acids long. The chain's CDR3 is CASSYFSPEQGGRYTF. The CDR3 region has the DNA TGTGCCAGCAGTTACTTTTCTCCGGAACAGGGAGGGCGGTACACCTTC.

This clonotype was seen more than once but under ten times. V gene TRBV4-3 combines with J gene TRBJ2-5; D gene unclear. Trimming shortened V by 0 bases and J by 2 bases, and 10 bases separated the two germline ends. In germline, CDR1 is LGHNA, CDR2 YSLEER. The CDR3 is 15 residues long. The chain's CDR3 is CASSQDRSPQETQYF. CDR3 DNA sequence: TGCGCCAGCAGCCAAGATCGGAGCCCACAAGAGACCCAGTACTTC.

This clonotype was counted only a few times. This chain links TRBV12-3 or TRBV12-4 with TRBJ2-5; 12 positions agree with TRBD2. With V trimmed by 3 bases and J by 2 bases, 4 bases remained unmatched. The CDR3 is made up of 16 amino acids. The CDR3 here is CASSFPTSGGQETQYF. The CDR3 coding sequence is TGTGCCAGCAGTTTCCCGACTAGCGGGGGACAAGAGACCCAGTACTTC.

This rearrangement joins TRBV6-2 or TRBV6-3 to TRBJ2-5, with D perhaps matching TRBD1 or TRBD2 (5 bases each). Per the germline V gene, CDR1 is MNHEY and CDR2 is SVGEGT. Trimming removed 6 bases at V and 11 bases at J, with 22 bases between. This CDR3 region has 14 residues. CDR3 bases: TGTGCCAGCAGCTCAGTCGCCGGGACCAGTGAGCAGTACTTC. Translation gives CASSSVAGTSEQYF.

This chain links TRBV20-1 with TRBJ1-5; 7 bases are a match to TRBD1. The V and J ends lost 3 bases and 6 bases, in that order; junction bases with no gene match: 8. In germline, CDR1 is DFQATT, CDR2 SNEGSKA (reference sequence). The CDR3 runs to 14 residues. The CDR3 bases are TGCAGTGCTAGGGAGGGACAGTTCAGTCAGCCCCAGCATTTT. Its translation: CSAREGQFSQPQHF.

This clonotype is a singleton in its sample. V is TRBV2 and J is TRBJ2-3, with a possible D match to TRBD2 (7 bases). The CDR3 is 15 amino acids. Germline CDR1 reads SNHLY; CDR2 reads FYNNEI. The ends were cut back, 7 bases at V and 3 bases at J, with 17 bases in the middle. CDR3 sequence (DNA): TGTGCCAGCAACCGTCGGGGGGCCAGAACAGATACGCAGTATTTT. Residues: CASNRRGARTDTQYF.

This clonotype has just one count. This CDR3 is CASSLGGRTYNEQFF. The CDR3 nucleotides are TGCGCCAGCAGCTTAGGAGGGAGGACCTACAATGAGCAGTTCTTC. The chain uses TRBV5-1 and TRBJ2-1, with TRBD2 as a possible D gene (6 bases). V lost 2 bases, J lost 2 bases, and 11 bases lay in between. CDR1 and CDR2 (germline): SGHRS, YFSETQ. The CDR3 length is 15 residues.